This TCR beta chain originates from a study of cytomegalovirus exposure and HLA in healthy donors. Overall study findings and caveats: Immune exposure was documented only through CMV serostatus. V segments that were indistinguishable, TRBV6-2 and TRBV6-3 among them, were omitted from analysis. The HLA-A and HLA-B alleles of most subjects were reportedly predicted accurately from TCR beta sequences.

The CDR3 spans 14 residues. The V end lost 6 bases, the J end lost 10 bases, and 21 bases lay between the germline ends. CDR1 LGHNT and CDR2 FRNRAP come from the germline V gene. This clone was recorded once. Its specificity is unknown. 13 Jbeta primers and 60 Vbeta primers were used for the PCR. Clones were sequenced by immunoSEQ multiplex PCR, and TCRdb holds only the in-frame ones, with some missing. The sample lists approximately 70,000 clones, about 73% occurring once. The clonotype comes from a woman aged 55-75 years in good health and CMV-seropositive. The chain links TRBV12-5 to TRBJ1-1; no reliable D call. Sequenced input: PBMCs. CDR3 protein: CASGSDLGPLRAFF. CDR3 bases: TGTGCTAGTGGATCTGACCTGGGCCCCCTTCGAGCTTTCTTT.